Listed below are T cell receptor beta chains from one sample, sequenced in a study of a mutant IDH1 vaccine in newly diagnosed glioma. Clones were sequenced by immunoSEQ multiplex PCR, and TCRdb holds only the in-frame ones, with some missing. The repertoire holds tens of thousands of clones, 80% to 85% seen once, with around 2.4% in the top ten. Antigens for these TCRs are unknown. The material sequenced was PBMCs, taken from a glioma patient whose treatment included an IDH1 peptide vaccine. These TCRs come from a middle-aged man with glioma. Both conserved end residues are trimmed from each CDR3. A D gene is named only where the DNA matches it firmly. The listing skips clone size in some rows; elsewhere it reads once, few, many or a size class.

j_call clone_size d_call v_call cdr3_aa
TRBJ1-5 once . TRBV7-9 ASSPRNQPQH
TRBJ1-4 few TRBD1 TRBV5-5 ASSSSGTGNEKLF
TRBJ1-3 . . TRBV6-5 ASSSPTGSSGNTIY
TRBJ1-1 . . TRBV14 ASSQVWGNTEAF
TRBJ1-5 . . TRBV7-7 ASSLVWFSNQPQH
TRBJ2-1 . TRBD2 TRBV11-1 ASSLQRREGTEQF
TRBJ1-2 . TRBD1 TRBV10-2 ASSSGTDYGYT
TRBJ2-5 few . TRBV7-9 ASSHDTLQETQY
TRBJ2-1 . TRBD2 TRBV5-1 ASNLGSGSYNEQF
TRBJ1-4 . . TRBV4-3 ASSRQGGPTNEKLF
TRBJ1-2 . . TRBV27 ASSLGRFPGSYT
TRBJ2-7 . TRBD1 TRBV6-1 ASSHGTVSYEQY
TRBJ2-5 once . TRBV7-9 ASSSSAMETQY
TRBJ2-3 . TRBD1 TRBV9 ASSAGTVFSTDTQY
TRBJ1-6 once . TRBV7-2 ASSRQANSPLH
TRBJ1-4 . TRBD1 TRBV7-9 ASSSNRGPTNEKLF
TRBJ2-3 once . TRBV5-4 ASSFQAPSTDTQY
TRBJ2-7 . . TRBV6-6 ASSSPYEQY
TRBJ2-6 . . TRBV18 ASSPGQSLDNVLT
TRBJ2-1 . TRBD2 TRBV6-7 ASSYRLAGGRDYNEQF
TRBJ1-2 . . TRBV11-2 ASSLSSTGFYGYT
TRBJ2-3 . . TRBV5-6 ASSFKDTQY
TRBJ2-2 . TRBD2 TRBV2 ASNPRSGGPSGELF
TRBJ2-3 . TRBD1 TRBV7-2 ASSALGQAITTDTQY
TRBJ2-7 . . TRBV6-6 ASTQGGGSYEQY
TRBJ2-7 . TRBD2 TRBV28 ASDSGSSSYEQY
TRBJ2-6 . . TRBV7-9 ASSSGRGASSGANVLT
TRBJ2-3 . . TRBV6-5 ASSYSAHPSTDTQY
TRBJ2-1 . . TRBV27 ASRPTLNNEQF
TRBJ2-1 . . TRBV7-3 ASSRGGAGSEQF